The 20 T cell receptor beta chains in this list originate from one sample, sequenced in a study of blood T cell repertoires in COVID-19. The data were produced by immunoSEQ multiplex PCR, yet TCRdb's version contains in-frame clones alone and is incomplete. The table includes 20,000 to 30,000 clones, approximately 81% detected once. Sequencing input: peripheral blood. The receptors were sampled from a human donor in a cohort sampled during active COVID-19.

CDR3: CASSKRTSGRFETQYF. The DNA of the CDR3 is TGCGCCAGCAGCAAACGGACTAGCGGGAGATTCGAGACCCAGTACTTC. The chain combines TRBV5-1 with TRBJ2-5, with 13 bases aligning to TRBD2. The CDR3 consists of 16 residues. The ends lost 4 bases at V and 5 bases at J; junction bases unmatched: 8. Germline lookup yields CDR1 SGHRS and CDR2 YFSETQ.

The V and J genes are TRBV27 and TRBJ2-3, with D perhaps matching TRBD1 (6 bases). Trimming pared 6 bases from V and 2 bases from J, leaving 15 bases between. CDR1 is MNHEY, CDR2 SMNVEV, per germline (reference sequence). The length of the CDR3 is 15 residues. This chain's CDR3 is CASSTGIPSTDTQYF. The CDR3 DNA follows: TGTGCCAGCAGCACAGGGATACCGTCCACAGATACGCAGTATTTT.

The V gene is TRBV6-6, the J gene TRBJ2-2; D is possibly TRBD2 (5 bases). CDR1 MNHNY and CDR2 SVGAGI come from the germline V gene (reference sequence). Trimming left V 2 bases short and J 5 bases short, with 9 bases between. The CDR3 is 14 amino acids. The CDR3 sequence: CASSYSGTTGELFF. CDR3 bases: TGTGCCAGCAGTTACAGCGGAACGACCGGGGAGCTGTTTTTT.

The chain couples TRBV19 to TRBJ2-1, with D uncertain. The germline CDR1 and CDR2 sequences are LNHDA and SQIVND (reference sequence). The CDR3 has 14 amino acids. V lost 5 bases and J 7 bases, leaving 15 bases between the germline ends. In DNA, the CDR3 is TGTGCCAGTAGTGCCACCAGATCTGGTAATGAGCAGTTCTTC. It encodes CASSATRSGNEQFF.

V usage is TRBV10-3 and J usage is TRBJ1-1; TRBD1 matches 9 bases. Germline V gives CDR1 ENHRY, CDR2 SYGVKD. V shed 4 bases, J shed 7 bases, and the junction held 4 bases outside the gene matches. There are 13 residues in the CDR3. The CDR3 spells CAISGTGVGEAFF. CDR3 sequence (DNA): TGTGCCATCAGTGGGACAGGGGTGGGTGAAGCTTTCTTT.

The J gene is TRBJ2-3, the V gene TRBV4-1, with 12 bases aligning to TRBD2. V trimming: 3 bases; J trimming: 0 bases; junction bases outside the gene matches: 7. CDR1 and CDR2 from the germline V gene are MGHRA and YSYEKL. The length of the CDR3 is 18 residues. The CDR3 DNA reads TGCGCCAGCAGCCACCGTTTAGGACTAGCGGGGAGCACAGATACGCAGTATTTT. This gives the protein CASSHRLGLAGSTDTQYF.

This clone was found a few times. V usage is TRBV19 and J usage is TRBJ2-7; 12 bases fit TRBD2. The V gene's germline CDR1 is LNHDA and CDR2 SQIVND (reference sequence). The V gene end was trimmed by 5 bases and the J gene end by 4 bases; junction bases not matched to a gene: 12. The CDR3 length is 17 residues. The CDR3 loop is CASSARLAGVQGYEQYF. The CDR3 DNA follows: TGTGCCAGTAGTGCCCGACTAGCGGGAGTACAAGGATACGAGCAGTACTTC. The variable domain in full, with the rest retrieved from reference TRBV19 and TRBJ2-7, is DGGITQSPKYLFRKEGQNVTLSCEQNLNHDAMYWYRQDPGQGLRLIYYSQIVNDFQKGDIAEGYSVSREKKESFPLTVTSAQKNPTAFYLCASSARLAGVQGYEQYFGPGTRLTVT.

The J gene is TRBJ2-7, the V gene TRBV20-1, with 9 bases identical to TRBD2. Germline lookup yields CDR1 DFQATT and CDR2 SNEGSKA (reference sequence). V trimming: 3 bases; J trimming: 0 bases; junction bases outside the gene matches: 6. The CDR3 is made up of 15 amino acids. Written as DNA, the CDR3 is TGCAGTGCTAGTGGTAGCGGGAGTCTCTCCTACGAGCAGTACTTC. This codes for CSASGSGSLSYEQYF.

V and J are TRBV14 and TRBJ2-2, with 12 bases aligning to TRBD2. Trimming cost V 7 bases and J 0 bases; bases outside gene matches: 9. From germline, CDR1 is SGHDN and CDR2 FVKESK. The CDR3 loop spans 18 amino acids. CDR3 residues: CASNRRLAGAPNTGELFF. CDR3 nucleotide sequence: TGTGCCAGCAACCGCAGACTAGCGGGAGCTCCGAACACCGGGGAGCTGTTTTTT.

The gene calls are TRBV7-2 and TRBJ2-7; maybe TRBD2 (7 bases). The CDR3 loop spans 13 amino acids. Germline values: CDR1 SGHTA, CDR2 FQGNSA. With 5 bases removed from V and 12 bases from J, the gap between germline ends came to 20 bases. The CDR3 loop reads CASSRSRQGRGYF. CDR3 DNA: TGTGCCAGCAGCCGCAGTCGGCAGGGGAGGGGGTACTTC.

This chain connects TRBV6-5 to TRBJ2-7; 11 nucleotides agree with TRBD2. Per germline, CDR1 MNHEY and CDR2 SVGAGI. This CDR3 has 14 amino acids. V lost 2 bases to trimming and J lost 6 bases; unmatched junction nucleotides: 3. The CDR3 reads CASSYVAGGGEQYF. The CDR3 DNA is TGTGCCAGCAGTTACGTAGCGGGAGGGGGCGAGCAGTACTTC.

The V call is TRBV6-6, the J call TRBJ2-1, with a weak D call TRBD1 (5 bases). The CDR3 covers 16 residues. Germline CDR1 MNHNY, CDR2 SVGAGI (reference sequence). Trimming removed 4 bases from V and 0 bases from J, with 13 bases in between. CDR3 amino acids: CASSSTDNLSYNEQFF. CDR3 DNA sequence: TGTGCCAGCAGTTCGACGGACAACCTCTCCTACAATGAGCAGTTCTTC.

The chain is built from TRBV6-5 and TRBJ1-4; D perhaps matches TRBD1 (6 bases). Germline CDR1 MNHEY, CDR2 SVGAGI. V was pared by 5 bases and J by 4 bases, with 11 bases between. CDR3 length: 14 residues. The chain's CDR3 is CASSPTGSNEKLFF. DNA of the CDR3: TGTGCCAGCAGTCCGACAGGAAGTAATGAAAAACTGTTTTTT.

The CDR3 loop reads CASSMPGGRASEQYF. The CDR3 DNA is TGCGCCAGCAGTATGCCCGGCGGGAGGGCCTCCGAGCAGTACTTC. This chain links TRBV5-1 with TRBJ2-7; TRBD2 aligns across 9 bases. V dropped 5 bases and J dropped 6; count of bases not matched to a gene: 12. CDR3 length: 15 residues. The V gene's germline CDR1 is SGHRS and CDR2 YFSETQ.

The rearrangement joins TRBV5-4 to TRBJ2-5; 8 nucleotides align to TRBD2. CDR1 SGHNT and CDR2 YYREEE come from the germline V gene (reference sequence). This CDR3 has 15 residues. The junction had 7 bases not matched to a gene; V was cut back by 1 base and J by 5 bases. The CDR3 protein is CASSLSGAGGETQYF. In nucleotides, the CDR3 is TGTGCCAGCAGCTTGTCAGGCGCGGGAGGTGAGACCCAGTACTTC.

On this clone: The junction departs from germline at one end; a sequencing error may be responsible. The rearrangement joins TRBV5-8 to TRBJ2-1, with TRBD1 matching over 8 bases. Germline lookup yields CDR1 SGHTS and CDR2 YDEGEE. CDR3 length equals 17 residues. The CDR3 DNA reads TGTGCCAGCAGCTTGGTGGGTGAGACAGGGGCTAAAAAAAAGCTGGTCTTC. Its protein product is CASSLVGETGAKKKLVF.

V gene TRBV28 combines with J gene TRBJ1-5, with 9 bases lining up with TRBD1. J gave up 4 bases and V 6 bases, and 10 bases lay outside the gene matches. CDR1 is MDHEN, CDR2 SYDVKM, per germline. The CDR3 consists of 16 residues. CDR3: CASRSGTGRGNQPQHF. The CDR3 region has the DNA TGTGCCAGCAGATCCGGGACAGGGCGAGGAAATCAGCCCCAGCATTTT.

V gene TRBV7-9 combines with J gene TRBJ1-1; possibly TRBD1 for D (5 bases). The V gene lost 3 bases and the J gene lost 4 bases, with 15 bases spanning the gap. Germline loops: CDR1 SEHNR, CDR2 FQNEAQ (reference sequence). CDR3 length: 15 amino acids. Here the CDR3 DNA reads TGTGCCAGCAGCTTCGAACTGGGGCAGGGCACTGAAGCTTTCTTT. The encoded protein is CASSFELGQGTEAFF.

A word on this clone: Distinct nucleotide sequences in the sample also encode this CDR3. The chain has TRBV11-3 and TRBJ1-4; 7 bases are shared with TRBD1. After removal of 1 base from V and 3 bases from J, the junction contained 5 bases not matched to a gene. The CDR3 contains 16 residues. Germline-derived CDR1 and CDR2 are SGHNT and YENEEA. CDR3 coding DNA: TGTGCCAGCAGCTTAGGGGATGACAGGGCTAATGAAAAACTGTTTTTT. Protein: CASSLGDDRANEKLFF.

This clone was seen a single time. The V gene is TRBV4-3, the J gene TRBJ1-1; no firm D call. Germline loops: CDR1 LGHNA, CDR2 YSLEER. The CDR3 is 13 amino acids. The V and J ends lost 6 bases and 1 base respectively, with 9 bases between them. The CDR3 loop reads CASSRGRNTEAFF. CDR3 coding DNA: TGCGCCAGCAGTCGTGGGCGGAACACTGAAGCTTTCTTT.